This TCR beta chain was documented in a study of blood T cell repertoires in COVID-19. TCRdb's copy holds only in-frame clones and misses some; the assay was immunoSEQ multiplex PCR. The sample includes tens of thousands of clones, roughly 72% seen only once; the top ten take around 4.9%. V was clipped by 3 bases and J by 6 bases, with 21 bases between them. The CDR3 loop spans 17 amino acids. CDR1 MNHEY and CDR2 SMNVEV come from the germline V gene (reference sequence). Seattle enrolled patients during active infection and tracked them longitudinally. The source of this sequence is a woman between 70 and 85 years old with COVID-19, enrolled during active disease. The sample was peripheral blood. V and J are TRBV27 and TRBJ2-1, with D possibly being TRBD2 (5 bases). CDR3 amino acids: CASSFQKWSGITNEQFF. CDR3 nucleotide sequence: TGTGCCAGCAGTTTCCAAAAGTGGTCGGGAATCACCAATGAGCAGTTCTTC.